This TCR beta chain was identified in a study of cytomegalovirus exposure and HLA in healthy donors. Study context: Early on, a data release was issued that held 80 million to 90 million unique TCRs from HLA-typed donors. Study-wide results and caveats: Specificity for CMV antigens was confirmed in vitro for three of the CMV-associated chains.

The V and J ends lost 4 bases and 0 bases, in that order; junction bases with no gene match: 8. There are 16 residues in the CDR3. Germline V gives CDR1 SGHTA, CDR2 FQGTGA. As regards this clone: Antigen specificity is unknown.

PCR used 60 Vbeta primers and 13 Jbeta primers. The assay was immunoSEQ multiplex PCR, and TCRdb's table has in-frame clones only and misses some. The table lists about 150,000 clones, around four fifths of them singletons. Donors had nominal health at sampling but likely had unrecorded immune exposures. The origin of this receptor is a woman between 50 and 59 years old in good health and CMV-seropositive. The chain couples TRBV7-3 to TRBJ1-1; 7 nucleotides line up with TRBD1. Material: PBMCs. The CDR3 DNA follows: TGTGCCAGCAGCTCTCCGCAACAGGGGATGAACACTGAAGCTTTCTTT. It translates to CASSSPQQGMNTEAFF.